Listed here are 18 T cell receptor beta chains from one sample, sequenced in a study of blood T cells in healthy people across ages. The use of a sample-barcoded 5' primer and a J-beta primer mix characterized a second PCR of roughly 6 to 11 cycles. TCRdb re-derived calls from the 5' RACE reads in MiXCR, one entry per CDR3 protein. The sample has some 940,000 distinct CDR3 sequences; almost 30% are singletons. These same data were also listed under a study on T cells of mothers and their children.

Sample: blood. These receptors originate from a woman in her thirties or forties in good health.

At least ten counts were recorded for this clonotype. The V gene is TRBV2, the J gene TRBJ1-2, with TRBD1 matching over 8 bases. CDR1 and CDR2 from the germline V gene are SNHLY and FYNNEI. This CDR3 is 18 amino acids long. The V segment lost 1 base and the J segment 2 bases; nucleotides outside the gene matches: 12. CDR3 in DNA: TGTGCCAGCAGTGAAGTTGGGCGTGAAGGACAGGGCAACTATGGCTACACCTTC. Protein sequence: CASSEVGREGQGNYGYTF.

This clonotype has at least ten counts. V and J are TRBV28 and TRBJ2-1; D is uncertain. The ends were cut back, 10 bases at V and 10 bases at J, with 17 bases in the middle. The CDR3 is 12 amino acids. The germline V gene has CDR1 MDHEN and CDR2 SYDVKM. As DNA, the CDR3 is TGTGCCACCACGGCGAGGCCCGGCGAGCAGTTCTTC. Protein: CATTARPGEQFF.

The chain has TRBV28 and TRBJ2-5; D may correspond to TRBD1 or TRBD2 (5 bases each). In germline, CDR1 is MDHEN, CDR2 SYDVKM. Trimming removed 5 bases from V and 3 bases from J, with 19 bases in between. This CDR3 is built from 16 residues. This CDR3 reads CASSTIGTTEEETQYF. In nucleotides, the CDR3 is TGTGCCAGCAGTACCATAGGGACGACAGAGGAAGAGACCCAGTACTTC.

The CDR3: CASSFAGAPTDTQYF. Here the CDR3 DNA reads TGTGCCAGCAGCTTTGCGGGGGCCCCCACAGATACGCAGTATTTT. The chain has TRBV7-3 and TRBJ2-3; D might be TRBD2 (7 bases). In germline, CDR1 is SGHTA, CDR2 FQGTGA. Trimming shortened V by 3 bases and J by 2 bases, and 12 bases separated the two germline ends. This CDR3 is built from 15 residues.

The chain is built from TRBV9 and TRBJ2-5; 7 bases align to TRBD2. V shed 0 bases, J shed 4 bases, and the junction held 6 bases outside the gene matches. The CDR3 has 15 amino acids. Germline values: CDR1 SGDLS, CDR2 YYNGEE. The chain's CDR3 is CASSVAGGGGETQYF. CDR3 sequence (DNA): TGTGCCAGCAGCGTAGCTGGTGGGGGGGGAGAGACCCAGTACTTC.

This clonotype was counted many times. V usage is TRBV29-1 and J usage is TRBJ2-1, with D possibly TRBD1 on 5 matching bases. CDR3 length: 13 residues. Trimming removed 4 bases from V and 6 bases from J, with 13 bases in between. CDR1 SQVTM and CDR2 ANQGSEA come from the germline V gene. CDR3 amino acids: CSVVRQGGNEQFF. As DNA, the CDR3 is TGCAGCGTTGTAAGGCAGGGTGGCAATGAGCAGTTCTTC.

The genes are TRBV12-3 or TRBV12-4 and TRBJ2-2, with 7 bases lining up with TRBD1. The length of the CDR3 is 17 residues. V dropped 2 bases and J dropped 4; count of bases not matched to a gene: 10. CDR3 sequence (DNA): TGTGCCAGCAGTTTACACGAGGGGGCACTGGGCACCGGGGAGCTGTTTTTT. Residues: CASSLHEGALGTGELFF.

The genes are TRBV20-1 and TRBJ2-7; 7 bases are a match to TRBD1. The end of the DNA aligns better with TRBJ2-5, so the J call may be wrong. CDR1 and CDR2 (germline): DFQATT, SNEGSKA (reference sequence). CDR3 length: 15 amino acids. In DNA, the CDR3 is TGCAGTGCTAGAGATTCGGGACAGTATCAAGAGACCCAGTACTTC. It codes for CSARDSGQYQETQYF.

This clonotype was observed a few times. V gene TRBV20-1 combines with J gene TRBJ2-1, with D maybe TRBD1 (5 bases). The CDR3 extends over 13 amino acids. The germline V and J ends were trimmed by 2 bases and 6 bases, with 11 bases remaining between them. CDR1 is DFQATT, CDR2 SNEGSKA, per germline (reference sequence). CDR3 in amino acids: CSARRGFINEQFF. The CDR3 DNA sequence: TGCAGTGCTAGAAGGGGTTTCATCAATGAGCAGTTCTTC.

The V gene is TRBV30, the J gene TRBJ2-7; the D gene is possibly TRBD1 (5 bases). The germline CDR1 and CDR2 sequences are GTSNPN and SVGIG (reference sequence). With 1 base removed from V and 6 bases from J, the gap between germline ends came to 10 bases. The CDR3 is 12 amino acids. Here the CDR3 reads CAWSAKGPEQYF. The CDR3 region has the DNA TGTGCCTGGAGTGCCAAGGGGCCCGAGCAGTACTTC.

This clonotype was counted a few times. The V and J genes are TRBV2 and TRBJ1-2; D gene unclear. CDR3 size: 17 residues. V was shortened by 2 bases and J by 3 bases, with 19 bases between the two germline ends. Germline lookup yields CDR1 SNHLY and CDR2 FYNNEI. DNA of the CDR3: TGTGCCAGCAGTGAACGGTCTCTGCTAGGAGTCCACTATGGCTACACCTTC. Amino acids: CASSERSLLGVHYGYTF.

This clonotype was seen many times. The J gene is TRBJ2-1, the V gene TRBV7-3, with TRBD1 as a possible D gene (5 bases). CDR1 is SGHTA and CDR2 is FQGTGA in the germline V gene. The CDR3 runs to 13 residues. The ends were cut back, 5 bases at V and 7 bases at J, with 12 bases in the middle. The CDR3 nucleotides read TGTGCCAGCAGCCAGGTGGCAGGGAATGAGCAGTTCTTC. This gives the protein CASSQVAGNEQFF.

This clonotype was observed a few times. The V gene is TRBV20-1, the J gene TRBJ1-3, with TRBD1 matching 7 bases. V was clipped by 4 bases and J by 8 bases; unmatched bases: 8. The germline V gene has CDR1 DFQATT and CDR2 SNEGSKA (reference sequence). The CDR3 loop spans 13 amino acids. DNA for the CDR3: TGCAGTGCTAAACCCGGGACAGTAGACACCATATATTTT. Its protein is CSAKPGTVDTIYF.

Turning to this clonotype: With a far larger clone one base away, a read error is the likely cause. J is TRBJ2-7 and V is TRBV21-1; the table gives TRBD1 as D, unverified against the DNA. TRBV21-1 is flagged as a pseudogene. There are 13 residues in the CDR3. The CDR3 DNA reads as TGTGCCAGCAGTGGGGGACAGCCCTACGAGCAGTACTTC. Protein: CASSGGQPYEQYF.

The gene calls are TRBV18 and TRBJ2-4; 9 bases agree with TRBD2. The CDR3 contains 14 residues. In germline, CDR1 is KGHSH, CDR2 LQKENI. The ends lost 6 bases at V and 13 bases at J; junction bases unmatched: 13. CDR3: CASSSAGTSREQYF. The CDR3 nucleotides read TGTGCCAGCTCCAGCGCCGGGACTAGCAGAGAGCAGTACTTC.

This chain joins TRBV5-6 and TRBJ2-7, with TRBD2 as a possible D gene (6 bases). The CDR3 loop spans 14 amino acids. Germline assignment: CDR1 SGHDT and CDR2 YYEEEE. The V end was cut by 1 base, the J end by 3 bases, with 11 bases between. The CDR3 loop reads CASSLQLADYEQYF. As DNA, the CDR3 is TGTGCCAGCAGCTTGCAACTAGCCGACTACGAGCAGTACTTC.

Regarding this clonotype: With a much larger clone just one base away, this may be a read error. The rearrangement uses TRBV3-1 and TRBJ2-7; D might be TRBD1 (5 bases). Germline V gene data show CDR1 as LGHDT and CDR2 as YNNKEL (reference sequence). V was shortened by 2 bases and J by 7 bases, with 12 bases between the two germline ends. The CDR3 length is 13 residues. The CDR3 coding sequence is TGTGCCAGCAGCCAACTCAGGGTAAATGAGCAGTACTTC. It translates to CASSQLRVNEQYF.

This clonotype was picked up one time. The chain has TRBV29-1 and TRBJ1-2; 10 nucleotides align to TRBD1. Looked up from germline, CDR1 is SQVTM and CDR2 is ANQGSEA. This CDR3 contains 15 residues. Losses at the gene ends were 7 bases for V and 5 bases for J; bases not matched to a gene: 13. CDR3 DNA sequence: TGCAGCGGTGATGGGGGACAGGGGTTAAAATATGGCTACACCTTC. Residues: CSGDGGQGLKYGYTF.